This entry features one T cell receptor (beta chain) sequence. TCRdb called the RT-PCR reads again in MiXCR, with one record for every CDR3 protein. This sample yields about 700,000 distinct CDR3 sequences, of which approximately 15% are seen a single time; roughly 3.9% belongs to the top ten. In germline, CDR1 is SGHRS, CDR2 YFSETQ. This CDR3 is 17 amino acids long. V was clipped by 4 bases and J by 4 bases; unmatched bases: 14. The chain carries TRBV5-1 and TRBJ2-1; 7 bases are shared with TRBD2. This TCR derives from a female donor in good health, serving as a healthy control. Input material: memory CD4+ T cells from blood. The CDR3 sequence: CASSGDYLNRIYNEQFF. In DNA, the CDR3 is TGCGCCAGCAGCGGGGACTACCTAAATCGTATTTACAATGAGCAGTTCTTC.